The 13 T cell receptor beta chains below were found in one sample sequenced in a study of molecular identifiers for immune sequencing clone quantification (dated by TCRdb to 2016 to 2019). The library was produced with PCR. Sequencer: NextSeq 500. The public sequencing data were trimmed at Q25 with fastp and processed into clonotypes with MiXCR by TCRdb, which kept only in-frame beta chains. Under each unique CDR3 protein, matching rows form one entry showing the most common genes and DNA. This sample lists about 630,000 distinct CDR3 sequences; about 25% were detected once. Clones ranked in the top ten supply about 0.81% of the sample. The material sequenced was naive CD8+ T cells from blood, with Jurkat cell RNA spiked in. The cell subset or site tag for this specimen amounts to: FACS-sorted CD8+CD4-CCR7+CD45RA+ naive T cells. The source is a human donor in good health. Some libraries in this study had Jurkat cell RNA spiked in.

Points on this clonotype: It may be a read error: a sequence one base away is much more abundant. V is TRBV24-1 and J is TRBJ2-5; TRBD1 or TRBD2 may be the D gene (5 bases each). Germline loops: CDR1 KGHDR, CDR2 SFDVKD. The CDR3 runs to 14 residues. Trimming stripped 3 bases from V and 11 bases from J, with 18 bases between. The CDR3 loop is CATSDAGTANEQYF. The CDR3 region has the DNA TGTGCCACCAGTGATGCCGGGACGGCGAATGAGCAGTACTTC.

This clonotype was observed at least ten times. The V and J genes are TRBV12-5 and TRBJ1-1; no reliable D call. CDR3 length equals 13 residues. CDR1 LGHNT and CDR2 FRNRAP come from the germline V gene. V was shortened by 4 bases and J by 8 bases, with 14 bases between the two germline ends. Written as DNA, the CDR3 is TGTGCTAGTGGTTGGGGTCCGGGGTCCGAAGCTTTCTTT. Translating it yields CASGWGPGSEAFF.

The chain links TRBV27 to TRBJ2-7; TRBD2 matches at 12 bases. This CDR3 spans 18 amino acids. Germline V gene sequence: CDR1 MNHEY, CDR2 SMNVEV (reference sequence). V lost 2 bases to trimming and J lost 0 bases; unmatched junction nucleotides: 8. CDR3 nucleotides: TGTGCCAGCAGTTTAGTATGGACTAGCGGGATGCCCTCCTACGAGCAGTACTTC. Translation gives CASSLVWTSGMPSYEQYF.

The rearrangement joins TRBV7-9 to TRBJ2-1, with D possibly called TRBD1 or TRBD2 (5 bases each). The ends were cut back, 3 bases at V and 0 bases at J, with 9 bases in the middle. The CDR3 totals 15 residues. The germline CDR1 and CDR2 sequences are SEHNR and FQNEAQ (reference sequence). CDR3 DNA: TGTGCCAGCAGCTTGGGGACCCTCTCCTACAATGAGCAGTTCTTC. This sequence encodes CASSLGTLSYNEQFF.

The table lists this clonotype with many counts. The rearrangement joins TRBV7-2 to TRBJ2-5; D is perhaps TRBD2 (5 bases). Germline CDR1 reads SGHTA; CDR2 reads FQGNSA. The CDR3 runs to 15 residues. The germline V and J ends were trimmed by 2 bases and 4 bases, with 14 bases remaining between them. CDR3 in amino acids: CASSLNPGIVETQYF. The CDR3 coding sequence is TGTGCCAGCAGCTTAAACCCGGGAATAGTAGAGACCCAGTACTTC.

The chain joins TRBV6-5 to TRBJ1-1; maybe TRBD1 (5 bases). CDR1 and CDR2 (germline): MNHEY, SVGAGI. This CDR3 has 17 residues. The V end was cut by 0 bases, the J end by 1 base, with 15 bases between. CDR3 nucleotides: TGTGCCAGCAGTTACTCGCTCCAGGCCCAGGGGAACACTGAAGCTTTCTTT. This gives the protein CASSYSLQAQGNTEAFF.

V usage is TRBV11-3 and J usage is TRBJ2-1, with D hard to call. The germline V gene has CDR1 SGHNT and CDR2 YENEEA. Deletions cut 2 bases from V and 7 bases from J, with 9 bases between. This CDR3 has 13 amino acids. CDR3 loop: CASSLSYGNEQFF. The CDR3, as DNA: TGTGCCAGCAGCTTAAGTTATGGGAATGAGCAGTTCTTC.

Comment on this clonotype: The CDR3 ends on some other residue instead of the conserved phenylalanine or tryptophan, so this is likely a read error. This CDR3 is CASSLERAVNSPLHL. The CDR3 DNA follows: TGTGCCAGCAGCTTAGAGCGGGCAGTAAATTCACCCCTCCACCTT. The genes are TRBV13 and TRBJ1-6; D not resolved. With 1 base removed from V and 7 bases from J, the gap between germline ends came to 11 bases. The germline V gene has CDR1 PRHDT and CDR2 FYEKMQ (reference sequence). This CDR3 region has 15 residues.

This clonotype has at least ten counts. The chain carries TRBV5-4 and TRBJ2-7, with D perhaps matching TRBD2 (6 bases). Germline CDR1 and CDR2: SGHNT and YYREEE (reference sequence). Trimming stripped 3 bases from V and 5 bases from J, with 21 bases between. This CDR3 spans 16 amino acids. The CDR3 reads CASSSPGWRSGNEQYF. CDR3 sequence (DNA): TGTGCCAGCAGCTCTCCAGGATGGCGTAGCGGCAACGAGCAGTACTTC.

This clonotype was seen many times. The V gene is TRBV12-3 or TRBV12-4, the J gene TRBJ2-7, with D hard to call. The CDR3 consists of 15 residues. The V gene lost 4 bases and the J gene lost 4 bases, with 17 bases spanning the gap. The DNA for the CDR3 is TGTGCCAGCAGTTCCTCGGTGGGTTCTTGGTACGAGCAGTACTTC. Translated, it gives CASSSSVGSWYEQYF.

The chain joins TRBV6-2 or TRBV6-3 to TRBJ2-3, with 9 bases fitting TRBD2. V was pared by 2 bases and J by 8 bases, with 8 bases of the junction left unmatched. Germline CDR1 reads MNHEY; CDR2 reads SVGEGT. The CDR3 runs to 15 residues. DNA of the CDR3: TGTGCCAGCAGTTACCCGCTAGCGGGGTTAGCTACGCAGTATTTT. This codes for CASSYPLAGLATQYF.

This clonotype has a single count. A read error may be the cause here, since a much bigger clone is one base away. This chain links TRBV27 with TRBJ2-3, with 9 nucleotides matching TRBD1. This CDR3 is 16 amino acids long. The germline V gene has CDR1 MNHEY and CDR2 SMNVEV (reference sequence). J lost 3 bases, V lost 6 bases, and 10 bases had no gene match. CDR3 protein: CASRPTGGAFTDTQYF. The CDR3 nucleotides are TGTGCCAGCAGACCCACAGGGGGCGCTTTTACAGATACGCAGTATTTT.

This clonotype was seen a few times. In DNA, the CDR3 is TGTGCCAGTACGGCGGGGGCCAGCTTGAACACTGAAGCTTTCTTT. It is translated as CASTAGASLNTEAFF. The genes are TRBV19 and TRBJ1-1; TRBD1 might be the D (6 bases). This CDR3 has 15 residues. Germline V gene sequence: CDR1 LNHDA, CDR2 SQIVND (reference sequence). The germline V and J ends were trimmed by 7 bases and 0 bases, with 15 bases remaining between them.